This TCR beta chain appears in the sequencing data of a study of cytomegalovirus exposure and HLA in healthy donors (TCRdb year 2017). For the study in its entirety: According to an earlier analysis of 450 to 650 of the donors, roughly 180 million T cells yielded 90 million to 130 million unique TCR beta sequences and about 300 Gb of sequence data. The T cell repertoires of several hundred subjects were profiled by immunosequencing and related to cytomegalovirus serostatus. Across approximately 420 genotyped donors of the cohort, an average of approximately 220,000 unique TCR beta nucleotide sequences per donor were sequenced, and roughly 20% of those sequences were non-productive. Typing coverage differed by locus: A, B, C, DRB1 and DQB1 were typed in about 620-640 donors, DQA1 in about 500, DPA1 in nearly 610, and DPB1 in approximately 450. A later analysis re-examined previously published TCR beta repertoires from 600 to 700 donors and added high-resolution HLA genotyping to investigate patterns of TCR occurrence. Several DR-DQ haplotypes were treated as single units for association and clustering because of strong linkage in the cohort. Along with the 666-subject first cohort, a separate validation cohort of over a hundred different subjects was used. An early release that covered roughly 600 HLA-typed donors contained approximately 320 gigabases of sequencing data and roughly 84 million unique TCR sequences. Among the roughly 390 genotyped donors, approximately 82% belonged to the genetic ancestry cluster associated with self-reported Caucasian donors. The study combined high-throughput TCR immunosequencing, statistical association of individual TCRs with disease status, and machine learning to predict cytomegalovirus infection status. All discovery cohort repertoires had been generated using a single sequencing platform. The study aimed to test whether cataloging public T cell receptors could reveal signatures of past pathogen exposure. In the later analysis, no new phenotypic data were used to find candidate immune exposures; instead, reliance was placed on TCR beta sequences and their occurrence across donors. HLA typing covered class I and class II loci at four-digit resolution. Alongside the repertoire data, information on donor age, sex, ethnicity and CMV serostatus was compiled. Genome-wide SNP genotypes for about three fifths of the roughly 670 donors were used in a later genetic analysis, which treated that subset as a discovery cohort. An earlier analysis of a few hundred of the donors applied high-throughput TCR beta sequencing to assess whether each TCR beta V gene segment acted as functional or pseudogenic. Results the study describes overall, beyond this receptor: Several of the top co-occurrence clusters appeared to be linked to parvovirus B19, influenza, CMV and Epstein-Barr virus, according to a later analysis. The earlier analysis of nearly 600 of the donors excluded over 15 rarely observed V segments, including chromosome 9 orphons, because counts were too low. The classifier was reported to diagnose cytomegalovirus status with high specificity and sensitivity in both the original cohort and the validation cohort. Immune exposure information for the cohort was limited to CMV serostatus. In an earlier analysis of some 500 of the donors, most TCR beta V segments were observed in productive rearrangements about 87% or about 30% of the time, broadly matching IMGT annotations. It was suggested by the authors that the approach could potentially be generalized to other disease states and immunological phenotypes. Some IMGT-functional V segments, including TRBV6-2 and TRBV6-3, could not be told apart with the 87-base-pair reads, so those segments were excluded. When HLA alleles, especially DR and DQ, strongly co-occurred, attributing TCR associations to individual alleles was difficult. In a later analysis, the rate of TCR association differed among HLA loci, with DRB1 alleles having the most associated TCRs and HLA-C alleles having the fewest. The cohort was sequenced for TCR beta chains only, and without alpha or paired-chain data the features that could be detected were limited. Compared with equally common non-associated chains, HLA-associated TCR beta chains in a later analysis were more clonally expanded and had lower generation probabilities. A later analysis associated around 16,000 TCR beta sequences with specific HLA alleles at a false discovery rate of 0.05. A cluster of highly shared sequence variants was judged likely to be a technical artifact of the sequencing pipeline. According to a later analysis, most CMV-associated TCR beta chains appeared to be HLA-restricted, and the HLA associations seemed to be driven largely by CMV exposure. Linkage disequilibrium might explain the correlated functional status among segregating V segments, but an unknown experimental factor could not be excluded. V-gene and J-gene trimming of TCR beta chains was associated with a missense DCLRE1C variant in a later genetic analysis, and the association was replicated in an independent cohort. A further reported finding was that TCR beta sequences accurately predicted the HLA-A and HLA-B alleles for most subjects in the first cohort. In the study, about 150 TCR beta chains were listed as associated with cytomegalovirus. Most TCR sequences were observed very rarely across donors, whereas some public TCRs were present in many individuals. A later genetic analysis reported fewer N-insertions in productive TCRs among donors in an Asian-associated ancestry cluster than the roughly 700-donor mean. In vitro tests confirmed that a few of the cytomegalovirus-associated TCR beta chains recognize cytomegalovirus antigens. HLA typing was unavailable for some donors at each locus, so association tests used only the typed subset. The presence/absence analyses assumed that sequencing depth was roughly uniform across donors, and that assumption may not be true.

The library was produced with the immunoSEQ multiplex PCR assay. A mixture of 60 forward primers for TCR Vbeta segments and 13 reverse primers for TCR Jbeta segments was used in the multiplex PCR. Amplification of the CDR3 region of rearranged TCR beta genes was performed with a multiplex PCR assay on genomic DNA. The amplified TCR beta libraries were sequenced on the Illumina HiSeq System as 87-base-pair reads. In the authors' own workflow: In a later analysis, 70 million to 95 million unique TCR beta chains were counted across the 500 to 850 repertoires, and roughly 11 million of these chains were shared by at least two donors. Raw reads were error-corrected and collapsed into unique sequences with a nearest-neighbor algorithm that merged closely related sequences to remove PCR and sequencing errors. V, D and J gene segments were assigned by aligning CDR3 sequences to IMGT reference sequences. For a sequence to be retained, a match of at least six nucleotides was required to both a V gene segment and a J gene segment. Rearrangements were classified as productive when the CDR3 lacked stop codons and remained in frame with V and J, and all other rearrangements were classified as non-productive. CDR3 was defined according to IMGT convention as the region running from the second conserved V-encoded cysteine to the conserved J-encoded phenylalanine. The earlier analysis of 587 of the donors excluded sequences that lacked an unambiguous match to a single V gene segment. An earlier analysis of a few hundred of the donors classified V segments as functional when productive rearrangements were above 56.7% and as segregating when the standard deviation between donors was above 5%. A statistical classification framework was developed to diagnose cytomegalovirus status using the catalog of TCR beta chain sequences. In a later analysis, TCR nucleotide sequences were compared against IMGT/GENE-DB human TR gene sequences so that V and J genes could be assigned. In a later analysis, CDR3 sequences and most-parsimonious VDJ recombination scenarios were assigned using the TCRdist pipeline. In a later analysis, each TCR beta chain was defined by its CDR3 amino acid sequence together with its V-gene family, and reads lacking a unique V-gene family were excluded. In a later analysis, around 650 highly shared, low-generation-probability nucleotide sequences were removed to address suspected cross-contamination and a sequencing artifact. In a later analysis, a clonal expansion index for each public chain was calculated from normalized within-repertoire ranks of inferred template counts. A later analysis computed generation probabilities with a VDJ recombination model fitted to out-of-frame rearrangements, and checked the results against IGoR. In a later analysis, hypergeometric tests were used to score TCR-TCR, TCR-HLA and TCR-CMV co-occurrence, with a repertoire-size bias correction applied to TCR pairs. False discovery rates were estimated in a later analysis by permuting HLA or CMV assignments 20 times. In a later analysis, co-occurring TCRs were grouped using DBSCAN, and TCRdist sequence similarity was added for clustering within HLA-allele-positive subsets. Co-occurrence clustering excluded repertoires with fewer than 30,000 or more than 120,000 public chains, plus five with anomalous nucleotide sharing. The source is immuneACCESS, and TCRdb retained only in-frame sequences with V and J called. Part of the clones is not carried over; for the studies checked, unresolved V genes explain less than half of this, and the remainder is unexplained. That table furnishes V, J and clone size, whereas the DNA furnished D and trimming. This sample is represented by around 130,000 clones; about 74% of them were singletons. Of the sample, nearly 6% falls within the top ten clones.

The cohort consisted of 666 healthy bone marrow donors. At the time of sampling, every cohort member was nominally healthy, though immune exposures that went unrecorded were likely present. The donor tested CMV seropositive, placing the donor among the roughly 300 seropositive members of the cohort. Each donor provided a peripheral blood sample, and peripheral blood mononuclear cells were used for TCR beta sequencing. The Qiagen DNeasy Blood Extraction Kit was used to extract genomic DNA from the blood cell samples. Worth noting for this clone: This receptor's antigen is unknown. Germline and junction disagree at one end, which may indicate a read error. Additional DNA sequences in this sample encode the identical CDR3.

The CDR3 numbers 13 residues from cysteine through phenylalanine. Just CDR3 DNA is preserved here, 39 bases in frame from base 1. CDR1 is given as MNHEY and CDR2 as SVGAGI, both from the germline V gene. This sequence uses TRBV6-5 and TRBJ1-1; 8 nucleotides in the junction match TRBD1. The sequence derives from a woman aged 50 to 65 in good health and CMV-seropositive. The sample comprised PBMCs. The encoded CDR3 is CASRRTGLGEAFF. The bases read TGTGCCAGCAGAAGGACAGGGCTGGGTGAAGCTTTCTTC.